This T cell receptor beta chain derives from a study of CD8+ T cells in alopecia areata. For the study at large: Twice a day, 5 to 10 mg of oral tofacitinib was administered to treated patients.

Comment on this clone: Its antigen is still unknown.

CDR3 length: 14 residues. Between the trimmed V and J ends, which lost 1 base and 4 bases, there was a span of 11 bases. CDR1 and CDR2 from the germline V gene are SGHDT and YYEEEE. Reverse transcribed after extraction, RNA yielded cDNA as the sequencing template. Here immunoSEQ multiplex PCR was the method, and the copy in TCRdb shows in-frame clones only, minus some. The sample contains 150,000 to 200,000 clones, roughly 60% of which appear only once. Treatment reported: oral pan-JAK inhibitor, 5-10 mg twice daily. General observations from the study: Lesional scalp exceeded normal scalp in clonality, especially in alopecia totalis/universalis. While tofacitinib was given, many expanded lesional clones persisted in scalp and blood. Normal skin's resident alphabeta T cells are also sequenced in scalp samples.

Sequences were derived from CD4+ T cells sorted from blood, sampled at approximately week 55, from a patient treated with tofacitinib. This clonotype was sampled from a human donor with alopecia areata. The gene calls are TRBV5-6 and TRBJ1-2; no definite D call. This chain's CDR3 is CASSLQGQRYGYTF. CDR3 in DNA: TGTGCCAGCAGCTTGCAAGGGCAGCGCTATGGCTACACCTTC.